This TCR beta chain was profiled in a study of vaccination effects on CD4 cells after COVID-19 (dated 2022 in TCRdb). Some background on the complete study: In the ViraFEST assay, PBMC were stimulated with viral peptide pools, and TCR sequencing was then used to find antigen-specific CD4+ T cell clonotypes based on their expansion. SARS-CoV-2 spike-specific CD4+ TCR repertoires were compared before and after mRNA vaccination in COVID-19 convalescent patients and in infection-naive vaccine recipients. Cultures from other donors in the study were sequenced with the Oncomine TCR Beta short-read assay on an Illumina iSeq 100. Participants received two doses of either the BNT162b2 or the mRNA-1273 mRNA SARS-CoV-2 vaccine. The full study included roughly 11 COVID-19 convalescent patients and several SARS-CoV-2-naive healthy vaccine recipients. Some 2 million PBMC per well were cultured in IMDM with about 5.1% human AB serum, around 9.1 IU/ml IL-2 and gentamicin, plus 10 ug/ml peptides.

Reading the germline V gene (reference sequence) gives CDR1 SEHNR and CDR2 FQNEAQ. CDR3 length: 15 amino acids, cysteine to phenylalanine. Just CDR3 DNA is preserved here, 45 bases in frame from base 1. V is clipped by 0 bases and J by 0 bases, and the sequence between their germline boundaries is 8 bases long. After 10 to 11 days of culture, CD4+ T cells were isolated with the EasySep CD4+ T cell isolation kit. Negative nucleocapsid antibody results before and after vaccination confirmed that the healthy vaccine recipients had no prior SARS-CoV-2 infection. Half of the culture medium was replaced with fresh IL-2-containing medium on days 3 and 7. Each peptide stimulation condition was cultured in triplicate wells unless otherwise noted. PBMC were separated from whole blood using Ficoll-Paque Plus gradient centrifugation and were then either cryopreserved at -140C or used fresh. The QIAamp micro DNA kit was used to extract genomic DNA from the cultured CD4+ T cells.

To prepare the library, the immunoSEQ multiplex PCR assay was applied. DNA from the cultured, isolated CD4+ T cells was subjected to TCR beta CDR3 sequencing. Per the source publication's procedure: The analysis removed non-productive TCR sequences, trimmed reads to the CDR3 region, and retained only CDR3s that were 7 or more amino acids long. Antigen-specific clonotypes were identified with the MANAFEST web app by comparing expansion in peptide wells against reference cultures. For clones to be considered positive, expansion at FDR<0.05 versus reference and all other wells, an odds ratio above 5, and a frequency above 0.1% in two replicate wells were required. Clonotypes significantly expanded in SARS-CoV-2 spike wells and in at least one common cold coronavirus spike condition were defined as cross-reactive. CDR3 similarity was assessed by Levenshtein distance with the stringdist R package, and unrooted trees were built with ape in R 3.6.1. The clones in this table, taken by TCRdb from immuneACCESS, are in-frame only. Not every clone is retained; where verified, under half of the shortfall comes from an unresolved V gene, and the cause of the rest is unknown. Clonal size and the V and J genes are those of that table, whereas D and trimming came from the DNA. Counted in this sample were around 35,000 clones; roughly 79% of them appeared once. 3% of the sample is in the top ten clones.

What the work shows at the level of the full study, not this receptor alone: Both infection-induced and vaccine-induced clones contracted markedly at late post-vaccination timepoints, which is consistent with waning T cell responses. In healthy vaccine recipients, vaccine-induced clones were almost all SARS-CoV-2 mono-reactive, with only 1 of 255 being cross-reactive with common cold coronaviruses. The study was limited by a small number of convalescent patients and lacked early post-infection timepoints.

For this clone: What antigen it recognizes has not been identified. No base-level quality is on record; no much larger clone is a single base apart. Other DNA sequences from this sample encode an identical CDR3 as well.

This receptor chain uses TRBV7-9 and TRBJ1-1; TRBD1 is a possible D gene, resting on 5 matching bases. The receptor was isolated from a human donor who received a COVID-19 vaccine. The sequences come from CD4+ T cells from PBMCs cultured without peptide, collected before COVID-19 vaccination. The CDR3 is CASSLAGGVNTEAFF. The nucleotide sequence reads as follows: TGTGCCAGCAGCTTAGCAGGAGGGGTGAACACTGAAGCTTTCTTT. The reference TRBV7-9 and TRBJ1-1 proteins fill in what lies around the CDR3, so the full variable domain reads DTGVSQNPRHKITKRGQNVTFRCDPISEHNRLYWYRQTLGQGPEFLTYFQNEAQLEKSRLLSDRFSAERPKGSFSTLEIQRTEQGDSAMYLCASSLAGGVNTEAFFGQGTRLTVV.